This T cell receptor (beta chain) derives from a study of blood T cell repertoires in COVID-19. Overall study: Donors in the United States, Italy and Spain gave samples during acute or convalescent COVID-19. In each case, the material was cDNA or gDNA derived from T cells, B-cell-depleted T cells, or PBMCs.

As originally analysed: Amplification from reference gene primers served as the basis for estimated nucleated cell counts. Here immunoSEQ multiplex PCR was the method, and the copy in TCRdb shows in-frame clones only, minus some. That table is the source of V, J and clone size, and D and trimming were worked out from the DNA. The sample shows roughly 66,000 clones, about 89% of them seen only once. This clone was observed once. CDR3 length: 13 amino acids. Germline CDR1 is LGHNA and CDR2 is YSLEER. V gave up 2 bases and J gave up 3 bases, with 7 bases separating them. V and J are TRBV4-3 and TRBJ1-2; perhaps TRBD1 as D (6 bases). This sequence was found in a human donor in a cohort sampled during active COVID-19. The sample consisted of peripheral blood. CDR3 loop: CASSQTGYYGYTF. In nucleotides, the CDR3 is TGCGCCAGCAGCCAAACAGGGTACTATGGCTACACCTTC.